These 24 T cell receptor beta chains came from one sample sequenced in a study of T cell responses to AZD1222 COVID-19 vaccine (dated by TCRdb to the early 2020s). This sample's time point label indicates: baseline before first vaccination. Library preparation was by the immunoSEQ multiplex PCR assay. TCRdb limited this immuneACCESS table to in-frame rearrangements with V and J called. A share of clones is missing; checked studies link under half to unresolved V genes, and the rest is unexplained. The sample contains about 150,000 clones, roughly 90% of them found a single time. In total, the top ten clones hold approximately 1.5% of the sample. This material consisted of peripheral blood, taken on day 0 of AZD1222 vaccination. The source of these receptors is an adult in good health.

In the case of this clone: Other DNA sequences in the same sample also yield this CDR3. This CDR3 is CASSLGTGYGYTF. In DNA, the CDR3 is TGTGCCAGCAGTTTGGGGACAGGCTATGGCTACACCTTC. The chain recombines TRBV12-3 or TRBV12-4 with TRBJ1-2; 8 bases map to TRBD1. With V trimmed by 3 bases and J by 4 bases, 1 base remained unmatched. This CDR3 spans 13 amino acids.

This clone occurred a few times. The rearrangement joins TRBV19 to TRBJ1-5, with a weak D call TRBD1 (6 bases). Trimming removed 8 bases from V and 6 bases from J, with 11 bases in between. CDR3 length: 12 residues. Looked up from germline, CDR1 is LNHDA and CDR2 is SQIVND (reference sequence). The CDR3, as DNA: TGTGCCAGTCGCGGGGGGGCTCAGCCCCAGCATTTT. Its translation is CASRGGAQPQHF.

The V and J genes are TRBV20-1 and TRBJ1-5; tentatively, D is TRBD1 (6 bases). CDR1 is DFQATT and CDR2 is SNEGSKA in the germline V gene (reference sequence). V lost 3 bases to trimming and J lost 4 bases, with 19 bases between them. The CDR3 consists of 16 residues. The CDR3 loop is CSASDSGGRPNQPQHF. The CDR3 DNA reads TGCAGTGCTAGTGATTCCGGGGGGCGGCCGAATCAGCCCCAGCATTTT.

A single count supports this clone. V usage is TRBV28 and J usage is TRBJ1-1; D is unresolved. This CDR3 has 14 amino acids. Germline V gene data show CDR1 as MDHEN and CDR2 as SYDVKM. V lost 6 bases and J lost 4, with 15 bases in between. The CDR3 DNA reads TGTGCCAGCAGCCTCGGACCGGCAGTCACTGAAGCTTTCTTT. Translated, it gives CASSLGPAVTEAFF.

The V gene is TRBV28, the J gene TRBJ1-5; unclear D gene. Germline loops: CDR1 MDHEN, CDR2 SYDVKM. V was shortened by 6 bases and J by 4 bases, with 4 bases between the two germline ends. The length of the CDR3 is 11 residues. This chain's CDR3 is CASRKNQPQHF. The DNA for the CDR3 is TGTGCCAGCAGGAAAAATCAGCCCCAGCATTTT.

The chain couples TRBV6-1 to TRBJ2-2, with 8 positions matching TRBD2. This CDR3 is 15 amino acids long. Germline CDR1 MNHNS, CDR2 SASEGT. After removal of 7 bases from V and 6 bases from J, the junction contained 10 bases not matched to a gene. This CDR3 reads CASIDSGIRSGELFF. CDR3 nucleotide sequence: TGTGCCAGCATCGATAGCGGGATCCGTTCCGGGGAGCTGTTTTTT.

The genes are TRBV4-3 and TRBJ2-1; 10 nucleotides match TRBD2. The germline V gene has CDR1 LGHNA and CDR2 YSLEER. Trimming took 0 bases from V and 4 from J; bases not matched to a gene: 3. The CDR3 spans 16 residues. For the CDR3, the DNA is TGCGCCAGCAGCCAAGATCCGACTAGCGGGTACAATGAGCAGTTCTTC. It codes for CASSQDPTSGYNEQFF.

This rearrangement joins TRBV5-6 to TRBJ2-7; D may be TRBD2 (7 bases). Trimming took 1 base from V and 5 from J, leaving 10 bases between them. Per the germline V gene, CDR1 is SGHDT and CDR2 is YYEEEE. The CDR3 is made up of 13 amino acids. CDR3 region: CASSLTGGHEQYF. CDR3 DNA sequence: TGTGCCAGCAGCTTGACGGGGGGCCACGAGCAGTACTTC. Together with reference TRBV5-6 and TRBJ2-7, the CDR3 gives the full variable domain: DAGVTQSPTHLIKTRGQQVTLRCSPKSGHDTVSWYQQALGQGPQFIFQYYEEEERQRGNFPDRFSGHQFPNYSSELNVNALLLGDSALYLCASSLTGGHEQYFGPGTRLTVT.

The chain links TRBV6-5 to TRBJ1-6; D is uncertain. The CDR3 runs to 15 residues. V lost 7 bases and J lost 7, with 17 bases in between. Germline CDR1 reads MNHEY; CDR2 reads SVGAGI. The CDR3 region is CASNAVRVVNSPLHF. The CDR3 DNA reads TGTGCCAGCAATGCCGTCCGGGTGGTGAATTCACCCCTCCACTTT.

The rearrangement uses TRBV19 and TRBJ2-3, with D possibly TRBD2 on 5 matching bases. Trimming left V 10 bases short and J 2 bases short, with 10 bases between. Germline V lookup: CDR1 LNHDA, CDR2 SQIVND (reference sequence). CDR3 length equals 12 residues. The CDR3: CATARDTDTQYF. As DNA, the CDR3 is TGTGCCACCGCCCGGGACACAGATACGCAGTATTTT.

The V call is TRBV24-1, the J call TRBJ2-1, with TRBD1 identical over 9 bases. From germline, CDR1 is KGHDR and CDR2 SFDVKD. There are 16 residues in the CDR3. Trimming removed 2 bases from V and 6 bases from J; junction bases left unmatched: 7. CDR3 coding DNA: TGTGCCACCAGTGATTCCCCGGGGACAGGGTCCAATGAGCAGTTCTTC. The encoded protein is CATSDSPGTGSNEQFF.

The V and J genes are TRBV25-1 and TRBJ1-6; 10 nucleotides line up with TRBD1. This CDR3 has 13 amino acids. V gave up 5 bases and J gave up 9 bases; unmatched junction bases: 1. The germline V gene encodes CDR1 MGHDK and CDR2 SYGVNS. The CDR3 bases are TGTGCCAGCAGTTGGACAGGGGGTTCACCCCTCCACTTT. It encodes CASSWTGGSPLHF. Full variable domain (rest looked up from reference TRBV25-1 and TRBJ1-6): EADIYQTPRYLVIGTGKKITLECSQTMGHDKMYWYQQDPGMELHLIHYSYGVNSTEKGDLSSESTVSRIRTEHFPLTLESARPSHTSQYLCASSWTGGSPLHFGNGTRLTVT.

The chain is built from TRBV24-1 and TRBJ2-3; the D gene could be TRBD1 or TRBD2 (5 bases each). Trimming removed 5 bases at V and 2 bases at J, with 7 bases between. Germline lookup yields CDR1 KGHDR and CDR2 SFDVKD. CDR3 length equals 13 residues. CDR3 bases: TGTGCCACCAGTGGGGACGCCACAGATACGCAGTATTTT. It encodes CATSGDATDTQYF.

This clone was detected only once. This chain links TRBV12-3 or TRBV12-4 with TRBJ2-2; a weak D match, TRBD2 (6 bases). The CDR3 runs to 13 residues. V was clipped by 8 bases and J by 1 base, with 8 bases between them. CDR3 loop: CASRELNTGELFF. CDR3 sequence (DNA): TGTGCCAGCCGGGAGCTGAACACCGGGGAGCTGTTTTTT.

This rearrangement joins TRBV3-1 (or the pseudogene TRBV3-2) to TRBJ2-3; no clear D. V was cut by 0 bases and J by 3 bases, with 16 bases left in between. This CDR3 has 17 residues. Germline V CDR1 and CDR2: LGHDT, YNNKEL (reference sequence). The CDR3: CASSQDLAPAATDTQYF. In DNA, the CDR3 is TGTGCCAGCAGCCAAGATCTCGCGCCGGCGGCGACAGATACGCAGTATTTT.

The chain combines TRBV28 with TRBJ1-1; possibly TRBD1 for D (6 bases). Trimming pared 2 bases from V and 5 bases from J, leaving 15 bases between. CDR3 length equals 15 residues. Germline V gives CDR1 MDHEN, CDR2 SYDVKM. The CDR3 bases are TGTGCCAGCAGTTTAGTCGCAGGGGTGTCTACTGAAGCTTTCTTT. This gives the protein CASSLVAGVSTEAFF.

This chain links TRBV28 with TRBJ1-2, with 9 bases lining up with TRBD1. The germline CDR1 and CDR2 sequences are MDHEN and SYDVKM. With 6 bases clipped from V and 7 bases from J, the junction kept 0 bases outside the gene matches. There are 11 residues in the CDR3. CDR3: CASRGQGGYTF. CDR3 DNA sequence: TGTGCCAGCAGGGGACAGGGTGGCTACACCTTC.

The chain links TRBV7-9 to TRBJ1-1; D unresolved. The V and J ends lost 1 base and 3 bases respectively, with 3 bases between them. CDR1 is SEHNR and CDR2 is FQNEAQ in the germline V gene (reference sequence). CDR3 size: 12 residues. CDR3 bases: TGTGCCAGCAGCTTAGTTGACACTGAAGCTTTCTTT. Its protein product is CASSLVDTEAFF.

Comment on this clone: Other DNA sequences in the sample encode the same CDR3. This rearrangement joins TRBV19 to TRBJ2-1; D is uncertain. V lost 4 bases to trimming and J lost 3 bases, with 1 base between them. CDR1 is LNHDA, CDR2 SQIVND, per germline (reference sequence). This CDR3 is built from 11 residues. As DNA, the CDR3 is TGTGCCAGTAGTAACTACAATGAGCAGTTCTTC. It specifies CASSNYNEQFF.

The V call is TRBV28, the J call TRBJ1-5, with 9 bases that match TRBD1. Trimming removed 7 bases from V and 7 bases from J; junction bases left unmatched: 8. This CDR3 contains 14 residues. Germline lookup yields CDR1 MDHEN and CDR2 SYDVKM. CDR3 amino acids: CASTPTGGSQPQHF. The CDR3 DNA reads TGTGCCAGCACCCCTACAGGGGGCAGCCAGCCCCAGCATTTT.

In this sample, this clone turned up once. This chain uses TRBV7-8 with TRBJ2-7; D perhaps matches TRBD2 (7 bases). V was clipped by 5 bases and J by 4 bases, with 18 bases between them. The CDR3 extends over 15 amino acids. From germline, CDR1 is SGHVS and CDR2 FQNEAQ. The CDR3: CASSTGGPGLYEQYF. The CDR3 DNA follows: TGTGCCAGCAGCACCGGGGGGCCAGGGCTTTACGAGCAGTACTTC.

The J gene is TRBJ2-5, the V gene TRBV18; D is uncertain. There are 11 residues in the CDR3. V shed 3 bases and J shed 5 bases, with 4 bases lying between them. From germline, CDR1 is KGHSH and CDR2 LQKENI. CDR3 loop: CASSPSETQYF. In DNA, the CDR3 is TGTGCCAGCTCACCGTCGGAGACCCAGTACTTC.

This chain connects TRBV6-5 to TRBJ2-7, with 7 bases identical to TRBD1. The CDR3 has 13 residues. J lost 3 bases, V lost 5 bases, and 4 bases had no gene match. Per germline, CDR1 MNHEY and CDR2 SVGAGI. The CDR3 region is CASSPDRVYEQYF. CDR3 bases: TGTGCCAGCAGTCCAGACAGGGTCTACGAGCAGTACTTC.

The rearrangement uses TRBV7-9 and TRBJ2-1; 7 nucleotides agree with TRBD2. V was pared by 5 bases and J by 14 bases, with 6 bases of the junction left unmatched. The germline V gene has CDR1 SEHNR and CDR2 FQNEAQ (reference sequence). The CDR3 loop spans 11 amino acids. The CDR3 spells CASSGSGAKFF. The CDR3 DNA reads TGTGCCAGCAGCGGGAGCGGGGCCAAGTTCTTC.